The 26 T cell receptor beta chains below were found in one sample sequenced in a study of shared clonotypes between healthy human individuals. Data came from immunoSEQ multiplex PCR; TCRdb stores just in-frame clones and leaves some out. Seen here are 2 million to 2.5 million clones, about nine tenths observed once, and the top ten hold approximately 0.39%. Sequenced material: naive CD4+ T cells from PBMCs. The subset denotes: CD45RA+ positively selected. These receptors all come from a young man in good health. Some clones in this sample may be carry-over from other donors' samples.

The chain employs TRBV10-3 and TRBJ1-2, with 8 bases fitting TRBD1. The CDR3 extends over 13 amino acids. Germline V gene sequence: CDR1 ENHRY, CDR2 SYGVKD. After removal of 6 bases from V and 6 bases from J, the junction contained 6 bases not matched to a gene. For the CDR3, the DNA is TGTGCCATCAGGGATGGACAGGGCCATGGCTACACCTTC. Its protein is CAIRDGQGHGYTF.

A remark on this clone: Other nucleotide sequences in the sample specify the same CDR3. This chain joins TRBV9 and TRBJ2-5, with 7 positions matching TRBD2. The CDR3 totals 16 residues. CDR1 and CDR2 (germline): SGDLS, YYNGEE. J lost 0 bases, V lost 0 bases, and 5 bases had no gene match. CDR3: CASSVGASGNQETQYF. The CDR3 DNA follows: TGTGCCAGCAGCGTAGGGGCTAGCGGTAACCAAGAGACCCAGTACTTC.

The chain combines TRBV27 with TRBJ1-1; possibly TRBD1 for D (5 bases). Trimming left V 5 bases short and J 0 bases short, with 13 bases between. The CDR3 consists of 15 residues. Germline loops: CDR1 MNHEY, CDR2 SMNVEV (reference sequence). CDR3 sequence reads: CASSRQHNMNTEAFF. CDR3 nucleotides: TGTGCCAGCAGTCGACAGCACAATATGAACACTGAAGCTTTCTTT.

The chain joins TRBV9 to TRBJ2-5; D gene unclear. Germline V lookup: CDR1 SGDLS, CDR2 YYNGEE. The CDR3 contains 15 residues. V lost 0 bases, J lost 2 bases, and 11 bases lay in between. The CDR3 loop is CASSVEKGFQETQYF. In DNA, the CDR3 is TGTGCCAGCAGCGTAGAGAAGGGTTTTCAAGAGACCCAGTACTTC.

The gene calls are TRBV7-6 and TRBJ2-7; perhaps TRBD2 as D (5 bases). CDR1 SGHVS and CDR2 FNYEAQ come from the germline V gene. Trimming shortened V by 0 bases and J by 6 bases, and 12 bases separated the two germline ends. The CDR3 is 14 residues long. CDR3 amino acids: CASSLASALSEQYF. CDR3 in DNA: TGTGCCAGCAGCTTAGCTAGCGCACTATCCGAGCAGTACTTC.

The chain joins TRBV4-1 to TRBJ2-3; D uncertain. CDR3 length: 12 amino acids. Trimming left V 1 base short and J 8 bases short, with 7 bases between. Germline CDR1 reads MGHRA; CDR2 reads YSYEKL. The CDR3 nucleotides are TGCGCCAGCAGCCAAGCGTTAAGTACGCAGTATTTT. Protein product: CASSQALSTQYF.

The rearrangement uses TRBV25-1 and TRBJ1-4; 7 nucleotides match TRBD1. V dropped 4 bases and J dropped 10; count of bases not matched to a gene: 9. This CDR3 is built from 14 residues. Germline CDR1 is MGHDK and CDR2 is SYGVNS. CDR3 protein: CASSANTGVAKLFF. The CDR3 region has the DNA TGTGCCAGCAGTGCGAATACAGGGGTCGCAAAACTGTTTTTT.

The chain has TRBV28 and TRBJ1-5; TRBD1 agrees at 7 bases. The V segment lost 6 bases and the J segment 2 bases; nucleotides outside the gene matches: 7. This CDR3 is 15 amino acids long. Germline V gene sequence: CDR1 MDHEN, CDR2 SYDVKM. This CDR3 reads CASSFTGVGNQPQHF. CDR3 DNA sequence: TGTGCCAGCAGCTTCACAGGGGTGGGCAATCAGCCCCAGCATTTT.

The chain employs TRBV7-3 and TRBJ2-5, with D perhaps being TRBD1 or TRBD2 (5 bases each). The germline V and J ends were trimmed by 5 bases and 0 bases, with 13 bases remaining between them. This CDR3 comprises 15 residues. Germline V gene sequence: CDR1 SGHTA, CDR2 FQGTGA. The CDR3 sequence is CASSTAGTYQETQYF. In DNA form, the CDR3 reads TGTGCCAGCAGCACAGCCGGGACGTACCAAGAGACCCAGTACTTC.

The J gene is TRBJ2-7, the V gene TRBV7-2, with 14 bases lining up with TRBD2. Looked up from germline, CDR1 is SGHTA and CDR2 is FQGNSA. The CDR3 loop spans 16 amino acids. Losses at the gene ends were 5 bases for V and 3 bases for J; bases not matched to a gene: 6. The CDR3 loop is CASSPTGLAGVYEQYF. DNA for the CDR3: TGTGCCAGCAGCCCGACGGGACTAGCGGGAGTCTACGAGCAGTACTTC.

This clone has only one observation. The chain is built from TRBV15 and TRBJ2-2; no firm D call. The germline V gene encodes CDR1 LNHNV and CDR2 YYDKDF (reference sequence). The V end was cut by 0 bases, the J end by 8 bases, with 13 bases between. The CDR3 contains 15 residues. CDR3 protein: CATSRDALTKGELFF. The CDR3 region has the DNA TGTGCCACCAGCAGAGACGCTCTGACGAAGGGGGAGCTGTTTTTT. Supplemented by reference TRBV15 and TRBJ2-2, the full variable domain reads DAMVIQNPRYQVTQFGKPVTLSCSQTLNHNVMYWYQQKSSQAPKLLFHYYDKDFNNEADTPDNFQSRRPNTSFCFLDIRSPGLGDTAMYLCATSRDALTKGELFFGEGSRLTVL.

The chain carries TRBV5-4 and TRBJ2-4; possible D gene TRBD1, 6 bases. Deletions cut 4 bases from V and 9 bases from J, with 14 bases between. Germline CDR1 reads SGHNT; CDR2 reads YYREEE (reference sequence). The length of the CDR3 is 13 residues. CDR3 amino acids: CASSGTGKGIQYF. The DNA for the CDR3 is TGTGCCAGCAGCGGAACAGGGAAGGGCATTCAGTACTTC.

The genes are TRBV28 and TRBJ2-2; D not resolved. The germline V and J ends were trimmed by 3 bases and 3 bases, with 20 bases remaining between them. Germline V gives CDR1 MDHEN, CDR2 SYDVKM. The CDR3 extends over 18 amino acids. CDR3 nucleotide sequence: TGTGCCAGCAGTTTTGCTTTTTACCGGCGTTGGGACACCGGGGAGCTGTTTTTT. This encodes CASSFAFYRRWDTGELFF. Full variable domain (rest looked up from reference TRBV28 and TRBJ2-2): DVKVTQSSRYLVKRTGEKVFLECVQDMDHENMFWYRQDPGLGLRLIYFSYDVKMKEKGDIPEGYSVSREKKERFSLILESASTNQTSMYLCASSFAFYRRWDTGELFFGEGSRLTVL.

The chain is built from TRBV28 and TRBJ2-7; 7 bases are shared with TRBD2. Germline CDR1 MDHEN, CDR2 SYDVKM. CDR3 length: 14 residues. J lost 7 bases, V lost 1 base, and 7 bases had no gene match. The CDR3 loop is CASSLSGGGQEQYF. The CDR3 nucleotides are TGTGCCAGCAGTTTATCGGGGGGTGGGCAAGAGCAGTACTTC.

V gene TRBV7-2 combines with J gene TRBJ1-1, with 9 bases lining up with TRBD1. Germline V gene data show CDR1 as SGHTA and CDR2 as FQGNSA. Trimming cost V 4 bases and J 6 bases; bases outside gene matches: 3. This CDR3 spans 13 amino acids. The CDR3 DNA is TGTGCCAGCAGCTCGCGGACAGGGGCTGAAGCTTTCTTT. It codes for CASSSRTGAEAFF. The full variable domain, completed using reference TRBV7-2 and TRBJ1-1, is GAGVSQSPSNKVTEKGKDVELRCDPISGHTALYWYRQSLGQGLEFLIYFQGNSAPDKSGLPSDRFSAERTGGSVSTLTIQRTQQEDSAVYLCASSSRTGAEAFFGQGTRLTVV.

As to this clone: Other nucleotide sequences in the sample specify the same CDR3. The J gene is TRBJ2-7, the V gene TRBV11-2; 11 bases are shared with TRBD1. V lost 5 bases and J lost 4; bases outside the gene matches: 4. Looked up from germline, CDR1 is SGHAT and CDR2 is FQNNGV. The CDR3 spans 14 residues. CDR3 loop: CASSLGQGAYEQYF. In nucleotides, the CDR3 is TGTGCCAGCAGCCTAGGACAGGGGGCATACGAGCAGTACTTC.

The chain uses TRBV28 and TRBJ1-2; maybe TRBD1 (6 bases). V gave up 2 bases and J gave up 7 bases, with 14 bases separating them. The CDR3 has 14 residues. Per the germline V gene, CDR1 is MDHEN and CDR2 is SYDVKM. CDR3 residues: CASSLPAGVGGYTF. For the CDR3, the DNA is TGTGCCAGCAGTTTACCCGCAGGGGTAGGTGGCTACACCTTC.

The CDR3 loop reads CASSLVGQLQETQYF. The CDR3 DNA is TGTGCCAGCAGCTTAGTTGGCCAGTTACAAGAGACCCAGTACTTC. The chain carries TRBV7-6 and TRBJ2-5; D remains unclear. Trimming pared 1 base from V and 2 bases from J, leaving 11 bases between. The CDR3 length is 15 residues. Germline CDR1 is SGHVS and CDR2 is FNYEAQ.

The chain has TRBV4-1 and TRBJ1-3; perhaps TRBD1 as D (5 bases). Trimming cost V 2 bases and J 0 bases, with 17 bases left between them. The CDR3 sequence is 18 residues long. Looked up from germline, CDR1 is MGHRA and CDR2 is YSYEKL. CDR3 nucleotide sequence: TGCGCCAGCAGCCAACTACCCCCAGGGACCTCCTCTGGAAACACCATATATTTT. It specifies CASSQLPPGTSSGNTIYF.

The chain recombines TRBV5-1 with TRBJ2-7; D not certain. CDR1 is SGHRS and CDR2 is YFSETQ in the germline V gene. V gave up 0 bases and J gave up 6 bases, with 10 bases separating them. This CDR3 region has 13 residues. CDR3 DNA sequence: TGCGCCAGCAGCTTGGCCAACGAGGCCGAGCAGTACTTC. It codes for CASSLANEAEQYF.

The V gene is TRBV6-5, the J gene TRBJ1-2; the D gene is possibly TRBD1 (6 bases). The CDR3 runs 15 residues. Germline assignment: CDR1 MNHEY and CDR2 SVGAGI. V was cut by 6 bases and J by 6 bases, with 20 bases left in between. The CDR3, as DNA: TGTGCCAGCAGGCCCTCGGGGGCAGGTCTCGATGGCTACACCTTC. The encoded protein is CASRPSGAGLDGYTF.

This clone was counted once. The genes are TRBV5-5 and TRBJ2-5; D possibly corresponds to TRBD2 (5 bases). The V gene's germline CDR1 is SGHKS and CDR2 YYEKEE (reference sequence). The length of the CDR3 is 14 residues. Trimming took off 3 bases at V and 3 bases at J, with 12 bases between the two ends. Here the CDR3 reads CASSSPPGKETQYF. CDR3 nucleotide sequence: TGTGCCAGCAGCTCCCCTCCGGGAAAAGAGACCCAGTACTTC.

The V call is TRBV7-9, the J call TRBJ2-1, with 7 bases that match TRBD2. The CDR3 loop spans 17 amino acids. CDR1 SEHNR and CDR2 FQNEAQ come from the germline V gene (reference sequence). The trim removed 5 bases at V and 6 bases at J, leaving 16 bases unmatched. CDR3 loop: CASSPVVWAGVGNEQFF. CDR3 DNA sequence: TGTGCCAGCAGCCCAGTCGTGTGGGCGGGAGTTGGCAATGAGCAGTTCTTC.

Worth noting for this clone: The sample has other DNA sequences that encode this CDR3 too. The chain has TRBV27 and TRBJ1-1; D not certain. The CDR3 consists of 13 residues. Germline V gives CDR1 MNHEY, CDR2 SMNVEV (reference sequence). The germline V and J ends were trimmed by 6 bases and 0 bases, with 8 bases remaining between them. The CDR3 DNA reads as TGTGCCAGCAGCCTCCGCCTGAACACTGAAGCTTTCTTT. Translated, it gives CASSLRLNTEAFF.

J is TRBJ2-1 and V is TRBV5-1; 13 nucleotides line up with TRBD2. Germline-derived CDR1 and CDR2 are SGHRS and YFSETQ. The CDR3 is made up of 16 amino acids. The junction had 3 bases not matched to a gene; V was cut back by 6 bases and J by 0 bases. The CDR3 sequence is CASKGLAGSSYNEQFF. The DNA for the CDR3 is TGCGCCAGCAAGGGACTAGCGGGATCCTCCTACAATGAGCAGTTCTTC.

The chain links TRBV19 to TRBJ1-1; D not certain. The germline V gene has CDR1 LNHDA and CDR2 SQIVND (reference sequence). This CDR3 is 15 amino acids long. The V end lost 3 bases, the J end lost 0 bases, and 11 bases lay between the germline ends. CDR3 DNA: TGTGCCAGTAGTATCGGGCGGATCCTGAACACTGAAGCTTTCTTT. As protein: CASSIGRILNTEAFF.